These 25 T cell receptor beta chains share one sample of origin, sequenced in a study of shared clonotypes between healthy human individuals. Clones were sequenced by immunoSEQ multiplex PCR, and TCRdb holds only the in-frame ones, with some missing. The sample has fewer than 600,000 clones, 60% to 85% seen once. The sample taken for sequencing was PBMCs. The source of these receptors is a woman between 40 and 50 years old in good health. Some clones in this sample may be carry-over from other donors' samples.

The V call is TRBV15, the J call TRBJ2-1, with 7 bases identical to TRBD2. In germline, CDR1 is LNHNV, CDR2 YYDKDF (reference sequence). The V gene end was trimmed by 1 base and the J gene end by 4 bases; junction bases not matched to a gene: 4. The CDR3 totals 15 residues. CDR3 residues: CATSRVPGLYNEQFF. CDR3 DNA sequence: TGTGCCACCAGCAGAGTACCGGGACTATACAATGAGCAGTTCTTC.

Comment on this clone: Within the sample, other DNA sequences also encode this same CDR3. The chain has TRBV7-2 and TRBJ2-3; D remains ambiguous. The CDR3 totals 14 residues. The ends were cut back, 0 bases at V and 0 bases at J, with 4 bases in the middle. Germline CDR1 is SGHTA and CDR2 is FQGNSA. CDR3 region: CASSLAWSTDTQYF. CDR3 coding DNA: TGTGCCAGCAGCTTAGCCTGGAGCACAGATACGCAGTATTTT.

To note about this clone: With a far larger clone one base away, a read error is the likely cause. Additional DNA sequences in this sample encode the identical CDR3. V is TRBV4-3 and J is TRBJ2-2, with D tentatively TRBD2 (6 bases). The germline V and J ends were trimmed by 4 bases and 5 bases, with 23 bases remaining between them. The CDR3 spans 18 residues. Germline lookup yields CDR1 LGHNA and CDR2 YSLEER. CDR3 sequence (DNA): TGCGCCAGCAGCCGACGCCTTTTTTCGCGGGAAGGAACCGGGGAGCTGTTTTTT. It yields the protein CASSRRLFSREGTGELFF.

The chain carries TRBV19 and TRBJ2-7; perhaps TRBD1 as D (8 bases). V was clipped by 6 bases and J by 5 bases, with 17 bases between them. This CDR3 spans 14 amino acids. Germline values: CDR1 LNHDA, CDR2 SQIVND (reference sequence). CDR3 in DNA: TGTGCCAGTAGCCCCACAGGGGGGGCAAACGAGCAGTACTTC. Its protein product is CASSPTGGANEQYF.

This clone was seen once. The chain employs TRBV28 and TRBJ2-3, with D possibly being TRBD1 or TRBD2 (6 bases each). Germline V gives CDR1 MDHEN, CDR2 SYDVKM. The CDR3 has 15 amino acids. Trimming removed 1 base from V and 2 bases from J, with 10 bases in between. CDR3 in amino acids: CASSLSGALTDTQYF. CDR3 DNA sequence: TGTGCCAGCAGTTTATCGGGGGCGCTCACAGATACGCAGTATTTT.

CDR3 DNA: TGTGCCAGCTCACCACCGTGCCGGGACAGGGTATTCGAACGCTGCTACGAGCAGTACTTC. Amino acid sequence: CASSPPCRDRVFERCYEQYF. The chain uses TRBV18 and TRBJ2-7; 9 nucleotides line up with TRBD1. From germline, CDR1 is KGHSH and CDR2 LQKENI. V gave up 0 bases and J gave up 3 bases; unmatched junction bases: 18. The CDR3 is 20 residues long.

The chain carries TRBV5-1 and TRBJ2-7; TRBD1 matches at 9 bases. The trim removed 4 bases at V and 3 bases at J, leaving 5 bases unmatched. The germline V gene has CDR1 SGHRS and CDR2 YFSETQ. CDR3 length: 14 residues. The CDR3, as DNA: TGCGCCAGCAGCGAACCGGGACAGGGCTACGAGCAGTACTTC. Protein product: CASSEPGQGYEQYF.

The chain recombines TRBV28 with TRBJ1-5, with D possibly matching TRBD1 (5 bases). Between the trimmed V and J ends, which lost 5 bases and 1 base, there was a span of 12 bases. This CDR3 spans 15 amino acids. Germline CDR1 is MDHEN and CDR2 is SYDVKM. For the CDR3, the DNA is TGTGCCAGCAGTCTACAGGCGGGGAGCAATCAGCCCCAGCATTTT. Its protein product is CASSLQAGSNQPQHF.

This clone was detected a few times. The chain uses TRBV7-2 and TRBJ2-3; 12 nucleotides line up with TRBD2. The CDR3 spans 17 residues. V lost 6 bases, J lost 1 base, and 8 bases stayed unmatched. Germline CDR1 and CDR2: SGHTA and FQGNSA. The CDR3 protein is CASREPGLAGGTDTQYF. As DNA, the CDR3 is TGTGCCAGCAGGGAACCGGGACTAGCGGGTGGCACAGATACGCAGTATTTT.

CDR3 region: CASSDTGTGFYNEQFF. CDR3 bases: TGTGCCAGCAGTGACACCGGGACAGGGTTCTACAATGAGCAGTTCTTC. V and J are TRBV6-4 and TRBJ2-1, with TRBD1 matching over 9 bases. Germline V CDR1 and CDR2: MRHNA, SNTAGT. The V gene end was trimmed by 2 bases and the J gene end by 3 bases; junction bases not matched to a gene: 5. This CDR3 region has 16 residues.

This sequence joins TRBV19 and TRBJ2-2; TRBD2 agrees at 7 bases. The trim removed 6 bases at V and 4 bases at J, leaving 14 bases unmatched. The CDR3 extends over 17 amino acids. Germline CDR1 LNHDA, CDR2 SQIVND (reference sequence). CDR3 sequence (DNA): TGTGCCAGTAGCACCTCGGGGGGTAGAGGAGGCACCGGGGAGCTGTTTTTT. Amino acid sequence: CASSTSGGRGGTGELFF. Full variable domain (outside the CDR3, taken from reference TRBV19 and TRBJ2-2): DGGITQSPKYLFRKEGQNVTLSCEQNLNHDAMYWYRQDPGQGLRLIYYSQIVNDFQKGDIAEGYSVSREKKESFPLTVTSAQKNPTAFYLCASSTSGGRGGTGELFFGEGSRLTVL.

CDR3 sequence reads: CASSIQGDEQYF. CDR3 coding DNA: TGCGCCAGCAGCATACAGGGGGACGAGCAGTACTTC. J is TRBJ2-7 and V is TRBV5-1, with 8 bases matching TRBD1. Germline V CDR1 and CDR2: SGHRS, YFSETQ. Germline trimming cut 4 bases from V and 5 bases from J; bases unmatched to any gene: 2. The CDR3 is made up of 12 amino acids.

The chain couples TRBV20-1 to TRBJ2-5, with D possibly TRBD2 on 5 matching bases. The J call is doubtful: the DNA matches TRBJ2-7 better. CDR3 length: 11 residues. The germline CDR1 and CDR2 sequences are DFQATT and SNEGSKA (reference sequence). The DNA for the CDR3 is TGCGGCACACGGCGGGCCTACGAGCAGTACTTC. It translates to CGTRRAYEQYF.

This clone was seen repeatedly, ten times or more. The CDR3 region has the DNA TGTGCCAGCAGTCGGACACGCGGGGCTATGGAGCAGTACTTC. It translates to CASSRTRGAMEQYF. The chain uses TRBV27 and TRBJ2-7, with a weak D call TRBD2 (6 bases). The germline V and J ends were trimmed by 5 bases and 7 bases, with 18 bases remaining between them. CDR1 MNHEY and CDR2 SMNVEV come from the germline V gene (reference sequence). CDR3 length: 14 residues.

V usage is TRBV18 and J usage is TRBJ1-5, with 7 bases fitting TRBD1. The germline V gene has CDR1 KGHSH and CDR2 LQKENI. Trimming cost V 0 bases and J 1 base; bases outside gene matches: 3. The CDR3 totals 16 residues. The CDR3 loop is CASSPPDRASNQPQHF. The CDR3 DNA reads as TGTGCCAGCTCACCACCAGACAGGGCGAGCAATCAGCCCCAGCATTTT. The entire variable domain, with the rest obtained from reference TRBV18 and TRBJ1-5, is as follows: NAGVMQNPRHLVRRRGQEARLRCSPMKGHSHVYWYRQLPEEGLKFMVYLQKENIIDESGMPKERFSAEFPKEGPSILRIQQVVRGDSAAYFCASSPPDRASNQPQHFGDGTRLSIL.

Here the CDR3 reads CASGFGYTQYF. CDR3 DNA sequence: TGTGCCAGCGGATTCGGTTATACGCAGTATTTT. V and J are TRBV27 and TRBJ2-3; no firm D call. Deletions cut 8 bases from V and 7 bases from J, with 10 bases between. The CDR3 has 11 residues. Germline loops: CDR1 MNHEY, CDR2 SMNVEV (reference sequence).

This clone was counted only a few times. The V call is TRBV7-2, the J call TRBJ1-2; the D gene is possibly TRBD1 (6 bases). The length of the CDR3 is 15 residues. V shed 5 bases and J shed 5 bases, with 18 bases lying between them. CDR1 and CDR2 from the germline V gene are SGHTA and FQGNSA. The CDR3 coding sequence is TGTGCCAGCAGCGAAGACAGGACAGTGGGGTATGGCTACACCTTC. Translated, it gives CASSEDRTVGYGYTF.

This chain uses TRBV6-1 with TRBJ1-1; TRBD1 agrees at 10 bases. The CDR3 is 15 residues long. V dropped 4 bases and J dropped 7; count of bases not matched to a gene: 9. Looked up from germline, CDR1 is MNHNS and CDR2 is SASEGT. The chain's CDR3 is CASSAGTGALFEAFF. DNA for the CDR3: TGTGCCAGCAGTGCGGGGACAGGGGCCCTGTTTGAAGCTTTCTTT.

This clone was seen more than once but under ten times. CDR3 protein: CASSFGQTEAFF. Written as DNA, the CDR3 is TGTGCCAGCAGCTTCGGGCAGACTGAAGCTTTCTTT. The V call is TRBV5-6, the J call TRBJ1-1, with D uncertain. CDR1 SGHDT and CDR2 YYEEEE come from the germline V gene. The CDR3 is made up of 12 amino acids. Trimming removed 2 bases from V and 5 bases from J, with 7 bases in between.

This clone was seen just once. The J gene is TRBJ2-1, the V gene TRBV5-4; a possible D gene is TRBD2 (6 bases). Germline values: CDR1 SGHNT, CDR2 YYREEE (reference sequence). This CDR3 spans 15 amino acids. Trimming stripped 0 bases from V and 1 base from J, with 8 bases between. Here the CDR3 reads CASSLGLVSYNEQFF. The DNA for the CDR3 is TGTGCCAGCAGCTTGGGACTAGTTTCCTACAATGAGCAGTTCTTC.

This chain connects TRBV7-2 to TRBJ2-7, with D unclear. The V end was cut by 0 bases, the J end by 5 bases, with 8 bases between. Germline-derived CDR1 and CDR2 are SGHTA and FQGNSA. This CDR3 spans 13 amino acids. CDR3 DNA sequence: TGTGCCAGCAGCTTAGCGGGATCCCACGAGCAGTACTTC. This gives the protein CASSLAGSHEQYF.

In this sample, this clone turned up a few times. The V and J genes are TRBV28 and TRBJ1-5; 7 nucleotides match TRBD1. J lost 5 bases, V lost 4 bases, and 11 bases had no gene match. This CDR3 comprises 16 residues. Germline lookup yields CDR1 MDHEN and CDR2 SYDVKM. CDR3 DNA sequence: TGTGCCAGCAGTTGGTTCAGGGGGAAAACGGATCAGCCCCAGCATTTT. Translation: CASSWFRGKTDQPQHF.

The chain combines TRBV7-2 with TRBJ2-1; 8 bases map to TRBD2. The ends lost 5 bases at V and 8 bases at J; junction bases unmatched: 8. CDR1 and CDR2 from the germline V gene are SGHTA and FQGNSA. The CDR3 extends over 14 amino acids. The CDR3 region is CASSPGLAGDEQFF. As DNA, the CDR3 is TGTGCCAGCAGCCCGGGGCTAGCGGGTGATGAGCAGTTCTTC.

This sequence joins TRBV5-1 and TRBJ1-4; 10 nucleotides match TRBD1. Germline lookup yields CDR1 SGHRS and CDR2 YFSETQ. There are 14 residues in the CDR3. Trimming took 2 bases from V and 6 from J; bases not matched to a gene: 1. The CDR3 protein is CASSFGQGDEKLFF. The CDR3 DNA follows: TGCGCCAGCAGCTTTGGACAGGGGGATGAAAAACTGTTTTTT.

The V call is TRBV5-4, the J call TRBJ2-2, with D unclear. Germline V gene data show CDR1 as SGHNT and CDR2 as YYREEE (reference sequence). The CDR3 is 16 amino acids. Trimming left V 3 bases short and J 1 base short, with 13 bases between. The CDR3 spells CASSSELILNTGELFF. CDR3 sequence (DNA): TGTGCCAGCAGCTCGGAGTTGATACTGAACACCGGGGAGCTGTTTTTT.